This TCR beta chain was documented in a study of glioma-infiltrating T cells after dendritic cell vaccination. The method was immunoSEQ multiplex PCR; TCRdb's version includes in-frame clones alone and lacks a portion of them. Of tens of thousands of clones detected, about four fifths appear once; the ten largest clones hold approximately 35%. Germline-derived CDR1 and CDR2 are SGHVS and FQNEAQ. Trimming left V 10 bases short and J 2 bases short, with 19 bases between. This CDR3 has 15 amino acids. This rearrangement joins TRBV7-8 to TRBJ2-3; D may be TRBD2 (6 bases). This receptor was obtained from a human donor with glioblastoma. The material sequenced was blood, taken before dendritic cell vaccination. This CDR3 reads CATASFWTNTDTQYF. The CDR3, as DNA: TGTGCCACAGCATCTTTTTGGACTAACACAGATACGCAGTATTTT.